The 22 T cell receptor beta chains below were found in one sample sequenced in a study of neurological immune-mediated disorders. Each CDR3 protein gets one entry after TCRdb re-called the 5' RACE reads with MiXCR. Here the sample spans over 55,000 distinct CDR3 sequences, around 10% being singletons. Time point indicated: longitudinal time-point 1 (baseline). What was sequenced was PBMCs. Source of these receptors: a male donor with HTLV-1-associated myelopathy (HAM/TSP).

This chain uses TRBV20-1 with TRBJ1-6; unclear D gene. The CDR3 contains 13 residues. Trimming took off 3 bases at V and 7 bases at J, with 10 bases between the two ends. Per the germline V gene, CDR1 is DFQATT and CDR2 is SNEGSKA (reference sequence). As DNA, the CDR3 is TGCAGTGCTAGGCATGATGGAAATTCACCCCTCCACTTT. Amino acid sequence: CSARHDGNSPLHF.

This clonotype was seen repeatedly, ten times or more. The chain links TRBV20-1 to TRBJ2-1; TRBD2 aligns across 7 bases. Losses at the gene ends were 6 bases for V and 5 bases for J; bases not matched to a gene: 13. Germline V gene lookup returns CDR1 DFQATT and CDR2 SNEGSKA (reference sequence). The CDR3 totals 15 residues. CDR3 loop: CSALLMGGYDNEQFF. CDR3 DNA: TGCAGTGCCCTACTAATGGGGGGGTACGACAATGAGCAGTTCTTC.

In this sample, this clonotype turned up many times. The gene calls are TRBV20-1 and TRBJ2-3, with a weak D call TRBD2 (5 bases). Germline CDR1 DFQATT, CDR2 SNEGSKA (reference sequence). Trimming removed 5 bases from V and 10 bases from J, with 19 bases in between. CDR3 length: 13 residues. The CDR3 region is CSAGQIVRGPQYF. CDR3 coding DNA: TGCAGTGCTGGCCAGATAGTGCGCGGGCCGCAGTATTTT.

There are many counts of this clonotype. The chain is built from TRBV5-6 and TRBJ1-2; 10 bases line up with TRBD1. This CDR3 region has 15 residues. Germline assignment: CDR1 SGHDT and CDR2 YYEEEE. V lost 2 bases to trimming and J lost 0 bases; unmatched junction nucleotides: 1. The CDR3 reads CASSFGQGANYGYTF. In DNA, the CDR3 is TGTGCCAGCAGCTTTGGACAGGGGGCTAACTATGGCTACACCTTC.

This clonotype was observed many times. This chain connects TRBV24-1 to TRBJ2-1; 8 positions agree with TRBD2. The CDR3 has 14 amino acids. V trimming: 5 bases; J trimming: 5 bases; junction bases outside the gene matches: 4. Germline CDR1 KGHDR, CDR2 SFDVKD. CDR3 nucleotide sequence: TGTGCCACCAGTGTACGGCGGGGGGACAATGAGCAGTTCTTC. This codes for CATSVRRGDNEQFF.

This clonotype was found many times. V is TRBV20-1 and J is TRBJ1-5; 8 bases align to TRBD1. The CDR3 is 14 amino acids. In germline, CDR1 is DFQATT, CDR2 SNEGSKA (reference sequence). V lost 5 bases to trimming and J lost 1 base; unmatched junction nucleotides: 4. CDR3 DNA: TGCAGTGCTGAACAGGGGGGAAGCAATCAGCCCCAGCATTTT. Translating gives CSAEQGGSNQPQHF.

This clonotype has at least ten counts. The chain links TRBV3-1 to TRBJ1-1, with D possibly TRBD1 on 5 matching bases. The CDR3 runs to 16 residues. V was trimmed by 1 base and J by 0 bases, leaving 12 bases between them. CDR1 LGHDT and CDR2 YNNKEL come from the germline V gene (reference sequence). CDR3 sequence: CASSQGLTVMNTEAFF. CDR3 sequence (DNA): TGTGCCAGCAGCCAAGGGTTGACAGTAATGAACACTGAAGCTTTCTTT.

This clonotype has at least ten counts. This chain joins TRBV4-2 and TRBJ1-3; D remains unclear. The germline V gene encodes CDR1 LGHNA and CDR2 YNFKEQ. V was trimmed by 0 bases and J by 0 bases, leaving 9 bases between them. CDR3 length: 16 residues. CDR3 DNA: TGTGCCAGCAGCCAAGAGGGCGGAAGCTCTGGAAACACCATATATTTT. This gives the protein CASSQEGGSSGNTIYF.

This clonotype was detected many times. J is TRBJ2-3 and V is TRBV7-2, with a weak D call TRBD1 (6 bases). Germline V gives CDR1 SGHTA, CDR2 FQGNSA. V was pared by 5 bases and J by 2 bases, with 8 bases between. The CDR3 loop spans 13 amino acids. The CDR3 bases are TGTGCCAGCAGCGGGGGCCCCACAGATACGCAGTATTTT. Protein: CASSGGPTDTQYF.

In this sample, this clonotype turned up many times. The chain employs TRBV6-2 or TRBV6-3 and TRBJ2-7, with D possibly matching TRBD2 (6 bases). The V and J ends lost 2 bases and 4 bases respectively, with 15 bases between them. Germline V gives CDR1 MNHEY, CDR2 SVGEGT. There are 15 residues in the CDR3. The CDR3 region has the DNA TGTGCCAGCAGTTACAAAAAGGACTATACGTACGAGCAGTACTTC. Its protein is CASSYKKDYTYEQYF.

With regard to this clonotype: A much bigger clone sits one base away, suggesting this may be a read error. The gene calls are TRBV5-6 and TRBJ2-5; 8 bases line up with TRBD1. The CDR3 sequence is 15 residues long. The germline V gene encodes CDR1 SGHDT and CDR2 YYEEEE. CDR3 bases: TGTGTCAGCAGCTTGACAGGGGCTGGCGGAGAGACCCAGTACTTC. Encoded protein: CVSSLTGAGGETQYF.

This clonotype was observed a handful of times. The chain joins TRBV19 to TRBJ1-5; 9 bases fit TRBD1. The junction had 4 bases not matched to a gene; V was cut back by 6 bases and J by 4 bases. There are 14 residues in the CDR3. The V gene's germline CDR1 is LNHDA and CDR2 SQIVND (reference sequence). This CDR3 reads CASRNGQGNQPQHF. CDR3 bases: TGTGCCAGTAGGAATGGACAGGGGAATCAGCCCCAGCATTTT.

This clonotype was recorded many times. This chain joins TRBV6-5 and TRBJ1-6, with TRBD1 matching over 7 bases. Germline lookup yields CDR1 MNHEY and CDR2 SVGAGI. This CDR3 comprises 12 residues. J was trimmed by 9 bases and V by 11 bases; bases with no gene match: 7. The CDR3 DNA is TGTGCCGCCCGAAGACAGGGTTCACCCCTCCACTTT. Its translation: CAARRQGSPLHF.

This clonotype was recorded at least ten times. The chain links TRBV7-9 to TRBJ2-2; D ambiguous. V lost 5 bases, J lost 7 bases, and 14 bases lay in between. The germline gives CDR1 SEHNR, CDR2 FQNEAQ (reference sequence). CDR3 length: 14 amino acids. The CDR3 sequence is CASSPQRGSGELFF. The DNA for the CDR3 is TGTGCCAGCAGCCCACAAAGAGGAAGCGGGGAGCTGTTTTTT.

This clonotype was observed at least ten times. The V and J genes are TRBV5-1 and TRBJ2-5, with 7 positions matching TRBD2. The trim removed 5 bases at V and 5 bases at J, leaving 6 bases unmatched. The CDR3 contains 13 residues. Germline V CDR1 and CDR2: SGHRS, YFSETQ. Here the CDR3 DNA reads TGCGCCAGCAGAATAAGCGGGGTTGAGACCCAGTACTTC. Encoded protein: CASRISGVETQYF.

The chain employs TRBV14 and TRBJ2-3, with D hard to call. This CDR3 contains 12 residues. The germline V and J ends were trimmed by 1 base and 11 bases, with 10 bases remaining between them. Germline assignment: CDR1 SGHDN and CDR2 FVKESK. DNA for the CDR3: TGTGCCAGCAGCCAAGTACGGGTGAAGCAGTATTTT. This encodes CASSQVRVKQYF.

This clonotype came up many times. V gene TRBV6-2 or TRBV6-3 combines with J gene TRBJ2-4, with D hard to call. Trimming shortened V by 0 bases and J by 6 bases, and 9 bases separated the two germline ends. Germline values: CDR1 MNHEY, CDR2 SVGEGT. This CDR3 region has 14 residues. The CDR3 bases are TGTGCCAGCAGTTACTCGGGTCACGGAAACATTCAGTACTTC. This encodes CASSYSGHGNIQYF.

This clonotype was counted at least ten times. This rearrangement joins TRBV7-9 to TRBJ1-3; D gene uncertain. CDR1 and CDR2 from the germline V gene are SEHNR and FQNEAQ (reference sequence). V was shortened by 1 base and J by 0 bases, with 10 bases between the two germline ends. This CDR3 is 16 amino acids long. CDR3 sequence (DNA): TGTGCCAGCAGCTTAGGTCTGATGAGCTCTGGAAACACCATATATTTT. Translation: CASSLGLMSSGNTIYF.

In its sample, this clonotype was seen many times. J is TRBJ2-7 and V is TRBV28, with D uncertain. There are 14 residues in the CDR3. Germline-derived CDR1 and CDR2 are MDHEN and SYDVKM. With 3 bases removed from V and 10 bases from J, the gap between germline ends came to 19 bases. In DNA form, the CDR3 reads TGTGCCAGCAGTTTTCGGGCAGCGAGCTCCCCTCAGTACTTC. It translates to CASSFRAASSPQYF.

This clonotype was detected ten times or more. The chain combines TRBV7-8 with TRBJ2-7; no clear D gene. Trimming cost V 4 bases and J 5 bases, with 9 bases left between them. CDR3 length: 12 residues. Germline CDR1 is SGHVS and CDR2 is FQNEAQ. This chain's CDR3 is CASSYVNDEQYF. The DNA for the CDR3 is TGTGCCAGCAGCTACGTGAACGACGAGCAGTACTTC.

This clonotype was observed at least ten times. The V call is TRBV12-3 or TRBV12-4, the J call TRBJ1-6; possible D gene TRBD1, 5 bases. The CDR3 extends over 15 amino acids. V lost 5 bases and J 7 bases, leaving 15 bases between the germline ends. The CDR3 loop is CASSLTGGSNSPLHF. The CDR3 DNA reads as TGTGCCAGCAGTCTGACCGGGGGTTCGAATTCACCCCTCCACTTT.

This clonotype was seen repeatedly, ten times or more. The rearrangement links TRBV7-2 to TRBJ2-5, with TRBD2 as a possible D gene (7 bases). V gave up 7 bases and J gave up 4 bases, with 16 bases separating them. The CDR3 extends over 14 amino acids. CDR1 is SGHTA and CDR2 is FQGNSA in the germline V gene. The CDR3 bases are TGTGCCAGCACCCCGGGGGGCAGTTCAGAGACCCAGTACTTC. Translated, it gives CASTPGGSSETQYF.